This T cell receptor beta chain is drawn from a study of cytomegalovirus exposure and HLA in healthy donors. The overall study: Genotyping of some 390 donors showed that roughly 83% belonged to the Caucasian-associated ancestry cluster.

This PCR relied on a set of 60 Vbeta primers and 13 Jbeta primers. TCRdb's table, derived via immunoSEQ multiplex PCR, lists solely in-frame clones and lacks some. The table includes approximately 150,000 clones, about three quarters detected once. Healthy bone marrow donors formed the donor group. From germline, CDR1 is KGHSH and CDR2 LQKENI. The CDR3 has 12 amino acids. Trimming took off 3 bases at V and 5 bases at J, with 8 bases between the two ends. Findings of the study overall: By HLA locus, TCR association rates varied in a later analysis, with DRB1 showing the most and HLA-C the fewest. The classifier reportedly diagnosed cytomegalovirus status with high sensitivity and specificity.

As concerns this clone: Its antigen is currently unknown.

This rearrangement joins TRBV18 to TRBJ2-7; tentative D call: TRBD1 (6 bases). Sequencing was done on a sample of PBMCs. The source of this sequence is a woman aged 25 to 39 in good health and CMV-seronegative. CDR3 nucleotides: TGTGCCAGCTCACCCGGACAGAACGAGCAGTACTTC. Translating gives CASSPGQNEQYF.